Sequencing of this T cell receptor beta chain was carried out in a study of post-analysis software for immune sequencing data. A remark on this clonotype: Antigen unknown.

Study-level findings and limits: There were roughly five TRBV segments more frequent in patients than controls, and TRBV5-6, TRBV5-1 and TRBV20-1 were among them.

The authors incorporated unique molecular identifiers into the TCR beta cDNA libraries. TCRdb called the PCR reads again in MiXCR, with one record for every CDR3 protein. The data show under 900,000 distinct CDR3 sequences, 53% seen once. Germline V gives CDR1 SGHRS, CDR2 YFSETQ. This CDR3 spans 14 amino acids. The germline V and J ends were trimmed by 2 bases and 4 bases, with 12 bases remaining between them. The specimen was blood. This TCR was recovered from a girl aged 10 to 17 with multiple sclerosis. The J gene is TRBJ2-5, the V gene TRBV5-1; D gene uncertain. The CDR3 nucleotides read TGCGCCAGCAGCTTAAGCCCGCTCGGAGAGACCCAGTACTTC. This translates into CASSLSPLGETQYF.